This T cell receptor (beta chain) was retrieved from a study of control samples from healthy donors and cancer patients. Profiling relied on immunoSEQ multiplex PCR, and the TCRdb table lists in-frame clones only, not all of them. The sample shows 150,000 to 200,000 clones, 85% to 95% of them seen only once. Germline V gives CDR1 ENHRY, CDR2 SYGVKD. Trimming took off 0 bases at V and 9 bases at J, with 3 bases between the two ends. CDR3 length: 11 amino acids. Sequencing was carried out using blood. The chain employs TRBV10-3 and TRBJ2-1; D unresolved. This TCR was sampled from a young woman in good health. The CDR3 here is CAISESGEQFF. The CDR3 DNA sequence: TGTGCCATCAGTGAGTCGGGTGAGCAGTTCTTC.